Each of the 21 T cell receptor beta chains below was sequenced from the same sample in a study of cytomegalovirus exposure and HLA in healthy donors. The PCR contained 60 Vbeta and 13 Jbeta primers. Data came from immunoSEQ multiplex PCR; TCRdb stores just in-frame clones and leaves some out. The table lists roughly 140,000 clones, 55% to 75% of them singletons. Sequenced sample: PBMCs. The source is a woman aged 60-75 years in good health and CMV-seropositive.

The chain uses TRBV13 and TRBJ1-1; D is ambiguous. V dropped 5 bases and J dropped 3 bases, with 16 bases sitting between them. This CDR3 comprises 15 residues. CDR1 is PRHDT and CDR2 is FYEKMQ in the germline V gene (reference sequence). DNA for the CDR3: TGTGCCAGCAGCCTGAGACCCGATCGGGACACTGAAGCTTTCTTT. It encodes CASSLRPDRDTEAFF.

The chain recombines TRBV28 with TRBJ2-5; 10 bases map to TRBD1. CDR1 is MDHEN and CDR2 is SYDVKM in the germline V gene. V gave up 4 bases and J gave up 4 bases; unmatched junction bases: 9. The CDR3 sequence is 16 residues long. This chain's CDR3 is CASSSPGQGLLETQYF. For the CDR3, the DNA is TGTGCCAGCAGTTCTCCGGGACAGGGGCTTTTAGAGACCCAGTACTTC.

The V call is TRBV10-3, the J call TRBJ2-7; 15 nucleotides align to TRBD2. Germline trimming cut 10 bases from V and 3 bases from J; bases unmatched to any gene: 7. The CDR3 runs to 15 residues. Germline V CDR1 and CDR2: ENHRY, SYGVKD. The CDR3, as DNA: TGTGCCACCGGGACTAGCGGGAGGTTGGACTACGAGCAGTACTTC. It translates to CATGTSGRLDYEQYF.

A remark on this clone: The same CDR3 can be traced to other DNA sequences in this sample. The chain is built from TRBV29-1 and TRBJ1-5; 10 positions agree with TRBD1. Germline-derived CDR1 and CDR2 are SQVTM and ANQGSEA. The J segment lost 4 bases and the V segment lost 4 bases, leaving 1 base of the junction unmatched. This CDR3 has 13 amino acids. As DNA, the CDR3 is TGCAGCGTTGGGACAGGGGGGAATCAGCCCCAGCATTTT. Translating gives CSVGTGGNQPQHF.

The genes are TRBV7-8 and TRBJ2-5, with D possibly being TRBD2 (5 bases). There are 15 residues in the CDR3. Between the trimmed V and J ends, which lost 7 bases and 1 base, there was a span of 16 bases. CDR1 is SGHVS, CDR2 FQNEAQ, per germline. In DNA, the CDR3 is TGTGCCAGCACCGGTCCGGGGAGCGGCCAAGAGACCCAGTACTTC. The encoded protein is CASTGPGSGQETQYF.

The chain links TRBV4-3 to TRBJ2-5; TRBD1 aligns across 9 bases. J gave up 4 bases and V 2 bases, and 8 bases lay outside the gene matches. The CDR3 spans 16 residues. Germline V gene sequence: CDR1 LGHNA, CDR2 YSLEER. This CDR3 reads CASSQLIGTGSETQYF. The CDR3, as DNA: TGCGCCAGCAGCCAACTGATTGGGACAGGGTCAGAGACCCAGTACTTC.

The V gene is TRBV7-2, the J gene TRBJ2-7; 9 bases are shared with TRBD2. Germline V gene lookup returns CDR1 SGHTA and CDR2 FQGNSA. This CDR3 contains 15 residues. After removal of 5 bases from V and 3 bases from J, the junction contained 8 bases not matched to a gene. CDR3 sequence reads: CASSTLSGSSYEQYF. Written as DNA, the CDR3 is TGTGCCAGCAGCACCCTTAGCGGGAGTAGCTACGAGCAGTACTTC.

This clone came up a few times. This CDR3 reads CASSLERWGTGIETQYF. CDR3 bases: TGTGCCAGCAGCTTAGAGAGGTGGGGGACAGGGATAGAGACCCAGTACTTC. This chain links TRBV7-9 with TRBJ2-5; 9 bases are shared with TRBD1. The CDR3 runs to 17 residues. The junction had 10 bases not matched to a gene; V was cut back by 1 base and J by 4 bases. The germline V gene encodes CDR1 SEHNR and CDR2 FQNEAQ (reference sequence).

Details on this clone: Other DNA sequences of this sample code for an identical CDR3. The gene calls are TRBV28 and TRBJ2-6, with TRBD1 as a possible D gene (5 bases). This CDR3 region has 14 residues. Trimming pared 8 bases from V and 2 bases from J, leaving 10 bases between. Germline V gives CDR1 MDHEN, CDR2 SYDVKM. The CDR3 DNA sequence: TGTGCCAGCGCAAGGGGTGCTGGGGCCAACGTCCTGACTTTC. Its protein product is CASARGAGANVLTF.

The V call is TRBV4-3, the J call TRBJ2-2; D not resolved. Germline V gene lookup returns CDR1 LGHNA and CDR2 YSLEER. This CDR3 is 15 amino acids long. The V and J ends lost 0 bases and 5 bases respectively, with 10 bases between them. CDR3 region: CASSQDRLVTGELFF. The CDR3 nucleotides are TGCGCCAGCAGCCAAGATCGCTTAGTAACCGGGGAGCTGTTTTTT.

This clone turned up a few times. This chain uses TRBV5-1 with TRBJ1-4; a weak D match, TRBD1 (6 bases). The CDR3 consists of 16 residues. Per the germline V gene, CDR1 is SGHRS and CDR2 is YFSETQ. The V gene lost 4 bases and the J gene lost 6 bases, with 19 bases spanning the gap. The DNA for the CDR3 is TGCGCCAGCAGCCCGGGGATTCAGGGGAAGGATGAAAAACTGTTTTTT. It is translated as CASSPGIQGKDEKLFF.

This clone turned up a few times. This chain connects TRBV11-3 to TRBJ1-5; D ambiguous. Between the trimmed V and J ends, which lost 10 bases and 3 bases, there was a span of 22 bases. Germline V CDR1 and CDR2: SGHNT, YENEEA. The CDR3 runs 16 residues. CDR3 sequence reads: CAINKLEGNNNQPQHF. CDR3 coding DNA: TGTGCCATCAACAAATTAGAGGGAAACAACAATCAGCCCCAGCATTTT.

For the CDR3, the DNA is TGTGCCAGCAGTCTCAACATAGACAGGCCAAATCAGCCCCAGCATTTT. It codes for CASSLNIDRPNQPQHF. J is TRBJ1-5 and V is TRBV2; TRBD1 might be the D (6 bases). The CDR3 runs 16 residues. V was cut by 5 bases and J by 4 bases, with 18 bases left in between. CDR1 and CDR2 (germline): SNHLY, FYNNEI.

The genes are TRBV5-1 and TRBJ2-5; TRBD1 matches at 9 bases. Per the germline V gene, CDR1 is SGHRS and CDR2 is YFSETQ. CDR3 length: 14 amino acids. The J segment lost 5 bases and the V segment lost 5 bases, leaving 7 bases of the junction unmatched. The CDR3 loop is CASRPQGAWETQYF. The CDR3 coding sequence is TGCGCCAGCAGGCCACAGGGGGCTTGGGAGACCCAGTACTTC.

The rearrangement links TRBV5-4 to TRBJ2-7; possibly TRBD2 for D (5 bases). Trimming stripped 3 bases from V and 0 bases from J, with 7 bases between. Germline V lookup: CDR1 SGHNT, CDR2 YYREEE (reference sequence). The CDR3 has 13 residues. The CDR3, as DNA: TGTGCCAGCAGCTCCGGGATCTCCTACGAGCAGTACTTC. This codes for CASSSGISYEQYF. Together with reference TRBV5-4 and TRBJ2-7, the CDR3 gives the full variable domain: ETGVTQSPTHLIKTRGQQVTLRCSSQSGHNTVSWYQQALGQGPQFIFQYYREEENGRGNFPPRFSGLQFPNYSSELNVNALELDDSALYLCASSSGISYEQYFGPGTRLTVT.

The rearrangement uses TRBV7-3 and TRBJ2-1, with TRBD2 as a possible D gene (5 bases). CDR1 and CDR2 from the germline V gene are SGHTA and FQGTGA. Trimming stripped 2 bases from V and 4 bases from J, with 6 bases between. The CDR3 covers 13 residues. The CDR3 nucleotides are TGTGCCAGCAGCTTAGGACTTTACAATGAGCAGTTCTTC. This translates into CASSLGLYNEQFF.

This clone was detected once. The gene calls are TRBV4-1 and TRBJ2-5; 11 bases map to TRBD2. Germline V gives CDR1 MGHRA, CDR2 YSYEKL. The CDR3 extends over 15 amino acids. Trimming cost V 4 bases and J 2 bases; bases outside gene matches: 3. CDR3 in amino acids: CASSLGLAEQETQYF. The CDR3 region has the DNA TGCGCCAGCAGCCTGGGACTAGCGGAACAAGAGACCCAGTACTTC.

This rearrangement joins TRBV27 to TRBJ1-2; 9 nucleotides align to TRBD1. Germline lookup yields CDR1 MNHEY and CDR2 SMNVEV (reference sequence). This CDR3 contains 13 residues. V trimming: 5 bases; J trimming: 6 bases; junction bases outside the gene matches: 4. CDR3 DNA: TGTGCCAGCAGTCCCACAGGGGGCGATGGCTACACCTTC. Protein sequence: CASSPTGGDGYTF.

The CDR3 DNA follows: TGCGCCAGCAGGGGACAGGGAATACCCTACGAGCAGTACTTC. This encodes CASRGQGIPYEQYF. The chain employs TRBV5-1 and TRBJ2-7, with 9 nucleotides matching TRBD1. Germline V gene sequence: CDR1 SGHRS, CDR2 YFSETQ. The CDR3 runs to 14 residues. With V trimmed by 5 bases and J by 2 bases, 5 bases remained unmatched.

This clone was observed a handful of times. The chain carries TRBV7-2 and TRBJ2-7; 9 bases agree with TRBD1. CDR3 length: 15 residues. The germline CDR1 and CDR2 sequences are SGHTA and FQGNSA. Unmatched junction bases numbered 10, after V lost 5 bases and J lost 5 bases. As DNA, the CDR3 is TGTGCCAGCAGCCTTCAGGGACAGGGCACCAACGAGCAGTACTTC. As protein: CASSLQGQGTNEQYF.

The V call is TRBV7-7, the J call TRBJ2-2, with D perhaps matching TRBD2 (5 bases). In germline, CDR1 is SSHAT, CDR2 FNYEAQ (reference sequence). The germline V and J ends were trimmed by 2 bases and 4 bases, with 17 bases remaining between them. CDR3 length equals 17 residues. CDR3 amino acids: CASSLSLGGLSTGELFF. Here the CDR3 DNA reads TGTGCCAGCAGCTTAAGTCTCGGCGGACTCAGCACCGGGGAGCTGTTTTTT.